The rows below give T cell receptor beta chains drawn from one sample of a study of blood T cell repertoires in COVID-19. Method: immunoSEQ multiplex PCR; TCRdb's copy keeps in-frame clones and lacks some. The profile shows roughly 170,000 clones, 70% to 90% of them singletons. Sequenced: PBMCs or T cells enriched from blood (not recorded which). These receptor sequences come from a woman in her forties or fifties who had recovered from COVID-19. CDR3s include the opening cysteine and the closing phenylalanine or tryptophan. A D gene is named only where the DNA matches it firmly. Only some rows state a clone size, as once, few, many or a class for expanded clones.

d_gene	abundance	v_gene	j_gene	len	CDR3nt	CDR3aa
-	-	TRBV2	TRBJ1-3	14	TGTGCCAGCAGGGGCAGGGGCTCTGGAAACACCATATATTTT	CASRGRGSGNTIYF
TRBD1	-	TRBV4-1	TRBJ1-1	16	TGCGCCAGCAGCCAAGATATCACAGGGGTTAACACTGAAGCTTTCTTT	CASSQDITGVNTEAFF
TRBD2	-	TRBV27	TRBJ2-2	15	TGTGCCAGCAGTCTCCAAGCGGGGTTCACCGGGGAGCTGTTTTTT	CASSLQAGFTGELFF
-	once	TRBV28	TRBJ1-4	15	TGTGCCAGCAGTTTAGTCGGGGATTCTAATGAAAAACTGTTTTTT	CASSLVGDSNEKLFF
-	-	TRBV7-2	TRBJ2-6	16	TGTGCCAGCAGCCTTGAATCCGGGACTGGGGCCAACGTCCTGACTTTC	CASSLESGTGANVLTF
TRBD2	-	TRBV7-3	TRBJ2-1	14	TGTGCCAGCAGCTTGTCGGGGGGCTACAATGAGCAGTTCTTC	CASSLSGGYNEQFF
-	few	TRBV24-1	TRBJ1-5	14	TGTGCCACCAGTGTGGGGGCAGATTATCAGCCCCAGCATTTT	CATSVGADYQPQHF
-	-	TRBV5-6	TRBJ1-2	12	TGTGCCAGCAGCTTGGGGCAGGGCGGCTACACCTTC	CASSLGQGGYTF
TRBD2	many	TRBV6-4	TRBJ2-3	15	TGTGCCAGCAGTGAGGAACGGGGGGGCACAGATACGCAGTATTTT	CASSEERGGTDTQYF
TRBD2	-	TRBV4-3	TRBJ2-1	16	TGCGCCAGCAGCCAAGTCCCCCTAGCGGGGGATAATGAGCAGTTCTTC	CASSQVPLAGDNEQFF
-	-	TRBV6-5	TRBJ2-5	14	TGTGCCAGCAGCCAGCCCAGGGGAGGGGAGACCCAGTACTTC	CASSQPRGGETQYF
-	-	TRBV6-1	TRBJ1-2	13	TGTGCCAGCAGTGAATTCGGGGTCGATGGCTACACCTTC	CASSEFGVDGYTF
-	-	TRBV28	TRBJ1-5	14	TGTGCCACCGTCACGGGGGGCAGCAATCAGCCCCAGCATTTT	CATVTGGSNQPQHF
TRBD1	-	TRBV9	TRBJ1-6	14	TGTGCCAGCAGCGTCGGACAGGGATATTCACCCCTCCACTTT	CASSVGQGYSPLHF
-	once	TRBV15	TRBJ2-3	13	TGTGCCACCAGCTTTTACTCCACAGATACGCAGTATTTT	CATSFYSTDTQYF
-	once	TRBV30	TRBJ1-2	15	TGTGCCTGGAACTCCGGGACAACTGCTAACTATGGCTACACCTTC	CAWNSGTTANYGYTF
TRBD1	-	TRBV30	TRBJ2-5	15	TGTGCCTGGGGGGGGACAGGGGAGGTCGGAGAGACCCAGTACTTC	CAWGGTGEVGETQYF
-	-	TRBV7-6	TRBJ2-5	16	TGTGCCAGCAGCTTATTCTCCGGCGGAGCGGCGGAGACCCAGTACTTC	CASSLFSGGAAETQYF
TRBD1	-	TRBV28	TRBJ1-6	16	TGTGCCAGCAGTTTGGAGCTGACAGGGACTTTCTCACCCCTCCACTTT	CASSLELTGTFSPLHF
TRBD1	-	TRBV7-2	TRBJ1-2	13	TGTGCCAGCAGCTTAAACAGGGGAGGTGGCTACACCTTC	CASSLNRGGGYTF
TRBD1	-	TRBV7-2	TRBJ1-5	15	TGTGCCAGCAGCTCAACAGGGGTCGGCAATCAGCCCCAGCATTTT	CASSSTGVGNQPQHF
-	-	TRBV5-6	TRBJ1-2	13	TGTGCCAGCAGGGGGAGGGGGGCCGCCCCACCCACCTTC	CASRGRGAAPPTF
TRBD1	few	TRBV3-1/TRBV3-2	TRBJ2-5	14	TGTGCCAGCAGCCACGGACAGGGATGGGAGACCCAGTACTTC	CASSHGQGWETQYF
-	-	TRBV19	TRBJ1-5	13	TGTGCCAGTAGTATCAGGCTCTGGGAGACCAAGCATTTT	CASSIRLWETKHF
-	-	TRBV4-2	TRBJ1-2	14	TGTGCCAGCAGCCAAGGAGGGTTGGAATATGGCTACACCTTC	CASSQGGLEYGYTF
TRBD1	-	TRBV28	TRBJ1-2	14	TGTGCCAGCAATAACCCAGGACAGGGGTATGGCTACACCTTC	CASNNPGQGYGYTF
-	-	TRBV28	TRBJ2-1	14	TGTGCCAGCAGTTTAACGGGGAACTACAATGAGCAGTTCTTC	CASSLTGNYNEQFF
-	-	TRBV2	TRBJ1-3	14	TGTGCCAGTCAACAGGTTAGCTCTGGAAACACCATATATTTT	CASQQVSSGNTIYF
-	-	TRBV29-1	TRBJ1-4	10	TGCAGCGTTTGGGCTGAAAAACTGTTTTTT	CSVWAEKLFF
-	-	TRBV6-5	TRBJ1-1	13	TGTGCCAGCTGGGAGGCGTCGAACACTGAAGCTTTCTTT	CASWEASNTEAFF
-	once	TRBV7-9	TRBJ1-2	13	TGTGCCAGCAGCTTAGCCGACAGCTATGGCTACACCTTC	CASSLADSYGYTF
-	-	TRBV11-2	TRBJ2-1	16	TGTGCCAGCAGCTTATACAGGGCCGGGGTAGGCAATGAGCAGTTCTTC	CASSLYRAGVGNEQFF
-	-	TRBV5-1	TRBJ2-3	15	TGCGCCAGCAGCTGGGGGCGAGTCAACACAGATACGCAGTATTTT	CASSWGRVNTDTQYF
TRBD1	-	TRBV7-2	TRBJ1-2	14	TGTGCCAGCAGCCCAACCGGGACAGGGTATGGCTACACCTTC	CASSPTGTGYGYTF
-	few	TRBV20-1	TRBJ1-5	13	TGCAGTGCTAGTGGAGGCTTATATCAGCCCCAGCATTTT	CSASGGLYQPQHF
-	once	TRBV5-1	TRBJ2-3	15	TGCGCCAGCAGCTTCGGGCGGGTGGGCACAGATACGCAGTATTTT	CASSFGRVGTDTQYF
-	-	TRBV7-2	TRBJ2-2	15	TGTGCCAGCAGGCCCCAGGGGAGTTGGACCGGGGAGCTGTTTTTT	CASRPQGSWTGELFF
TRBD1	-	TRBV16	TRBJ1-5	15	TGTGCCAGCAGCCCTCGGACAGGGCAAAATCAGCCCCAGCATTTT	CASSPRTGQNQPQHF
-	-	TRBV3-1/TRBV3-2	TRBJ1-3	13	TGTGCCAGCAGCCAAGAGCTAGAGAACGCCATATATTTT	CASSQELENAIYF
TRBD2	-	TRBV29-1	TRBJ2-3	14	TGCAGCGTTGTAATGGGAGGGGTGGTAGATACGCAGTATTTT	CSVVMGGVVDTQYF
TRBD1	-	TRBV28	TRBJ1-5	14	TGTGCCAGCAGATTTACAGGGGACAATCAGCCCCAGCATTTT	CASRFTGDNQPQHF
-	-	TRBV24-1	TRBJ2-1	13	TGTGCCACCAGTGATTATCAGTACGATGAGCAGTTCTTC	CATSDYQYDEQFF
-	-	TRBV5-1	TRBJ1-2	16	TGCGCCAGCAGCTTGGCTGGGGCCAAAGATGGACCGGGCTACACCTTC	CASSLAGAKDGPGYTF
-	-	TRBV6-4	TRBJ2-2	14	TGTGCCAGCGGGTTCGGGGGAACCACCGGGGAGCTGTTTTTT	CASGFGGTTGELFF
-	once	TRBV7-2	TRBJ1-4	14	TGTGCCAGCAGCCCAAGGGGGATTAATGAAAAACTGTTTTTT	CASSPRGINEKLFF
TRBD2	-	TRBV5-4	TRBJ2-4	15	TGTGCCAGCAGCTCACTAGCGGGAGGCGTGAACATTCAGTACTTC	CASSSLAGGVNIQYF
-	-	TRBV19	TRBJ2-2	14	TGTGCCAGTAGGATCCGGCGGACTACCGGGGAGCTGTTTTTT	CASRIRRTTGELFF
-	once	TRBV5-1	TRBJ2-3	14	TGCGCCAGCCGACCCCAGGGGTATGGAAATACGCAGTATTTT	CASRPQGYGNTQYF
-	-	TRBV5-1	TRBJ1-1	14	TGCGCCAGCAGCCCGGGCGGGCTAGGGACTGAAGCTTTCTTT	CASSPGGLGTEAFF
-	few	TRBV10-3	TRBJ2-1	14	TGTGCCATCAGGTTCGCGGGGTCCATCAATGAGCAGTTCTTC	CAIRFAGSINEQFF
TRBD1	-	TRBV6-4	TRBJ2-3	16	TGTGCCAGCAGTGACTCGCCAGGGACAGGGGCAGATACGCAGTATTTT	CASSDSPGTGADTQYF
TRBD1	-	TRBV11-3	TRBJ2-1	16	TGTGCCAGCAGCTTAGATCTGTGGACAGGGGGCAATGAGCAGTTCTTC	CASSLDLWTGGNEQFF
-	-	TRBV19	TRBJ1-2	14	TGTGCCAGTACCGACTCGGCAGGGGCCTATGGCTACACCTTC	CASTDSAGAYGYTF
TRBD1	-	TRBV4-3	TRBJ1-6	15	TGCGCCAGCAGCCGCCGGGACAGGGTTTCTTCACCCCTCCACTTT	CASSRRDRVSSPLHF
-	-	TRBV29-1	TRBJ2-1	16	TGCAGCGCAGGAGGGAAAAAAGGTTTAACCTACAATGAGCAGTTCTTC	CSAGGKKGLTYNEQFF